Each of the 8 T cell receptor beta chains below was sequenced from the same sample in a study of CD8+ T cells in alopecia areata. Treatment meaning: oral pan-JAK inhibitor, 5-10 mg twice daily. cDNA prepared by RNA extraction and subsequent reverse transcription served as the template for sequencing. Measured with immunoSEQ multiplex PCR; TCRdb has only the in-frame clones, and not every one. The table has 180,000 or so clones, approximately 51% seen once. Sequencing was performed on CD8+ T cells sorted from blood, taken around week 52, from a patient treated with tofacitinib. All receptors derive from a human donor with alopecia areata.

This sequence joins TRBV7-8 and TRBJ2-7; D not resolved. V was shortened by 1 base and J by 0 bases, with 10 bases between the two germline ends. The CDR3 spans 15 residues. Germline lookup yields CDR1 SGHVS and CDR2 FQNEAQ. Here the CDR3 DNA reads TGTGCCAGCAGCTTAGGCGGTTCGAGCTCCTACGAGCAGTACTTC. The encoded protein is CASSLGGSSSYEQYF.

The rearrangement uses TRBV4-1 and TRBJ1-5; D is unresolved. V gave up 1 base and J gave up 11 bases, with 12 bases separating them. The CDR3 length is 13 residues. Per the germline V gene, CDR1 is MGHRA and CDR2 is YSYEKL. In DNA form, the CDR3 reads TGCGCCAGCAGCCAAGGGGAGGATCGAGCCCAGCATTTT. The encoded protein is CASSQGEDRAQHF.

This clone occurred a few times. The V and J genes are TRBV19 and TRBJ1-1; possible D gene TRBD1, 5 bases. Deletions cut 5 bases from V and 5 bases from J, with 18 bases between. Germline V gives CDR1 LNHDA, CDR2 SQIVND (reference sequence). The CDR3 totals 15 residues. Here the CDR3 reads CASSPRTIGYTEAFF. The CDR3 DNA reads TGTGCCAGTAGTCCGCGGACAATTGGGTATACTGAAGCTTTCTTT.

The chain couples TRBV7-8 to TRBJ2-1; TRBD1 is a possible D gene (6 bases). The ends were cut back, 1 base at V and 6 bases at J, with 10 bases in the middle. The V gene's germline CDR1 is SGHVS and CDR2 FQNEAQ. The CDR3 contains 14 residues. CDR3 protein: CASSLEGTINEQFF. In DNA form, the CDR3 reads TGTGCCAGCAGCTTAGAGGGGACAATCAATGAGCAGTTCTTC. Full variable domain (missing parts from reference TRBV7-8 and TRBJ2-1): GAGVSQSPRYKVAKRGQDVALRCDPISGHVSLFWYQQALGQGPEFLTYFQNEAQLDKSGLPSDRFFAERPEGSVSTLKIQRTQQEDSAVYLCASSLEGTINEQFFGPGTRLTVL.

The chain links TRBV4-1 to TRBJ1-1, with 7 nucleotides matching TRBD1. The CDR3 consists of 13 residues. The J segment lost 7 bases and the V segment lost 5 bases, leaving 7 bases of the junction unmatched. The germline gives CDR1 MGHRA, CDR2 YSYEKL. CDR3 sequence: CASSIRDSLEAFF. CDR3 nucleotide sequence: TGCGCCAGCAGCATCCGGGACAGCCTTGAAGCTTTCTTT.

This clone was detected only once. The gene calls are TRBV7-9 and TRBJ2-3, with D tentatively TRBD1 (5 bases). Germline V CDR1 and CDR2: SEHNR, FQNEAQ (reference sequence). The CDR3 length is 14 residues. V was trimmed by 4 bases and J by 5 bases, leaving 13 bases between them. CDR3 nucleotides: TGTGCCAGCAGCTCCCTAGGGGCCGAAGATACGCAGTATTTT. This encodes CASSSLGAEDTQYF.

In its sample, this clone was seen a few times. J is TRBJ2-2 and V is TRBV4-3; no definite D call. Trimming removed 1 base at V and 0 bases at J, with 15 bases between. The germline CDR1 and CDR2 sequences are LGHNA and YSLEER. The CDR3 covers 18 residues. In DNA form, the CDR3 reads TGCGCCAGCAGCCAAGTTCAACTATCGTTGACGAACACCGGGGAGCTGTTTTTT. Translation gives CASSQVQLSLTNTGELFF.

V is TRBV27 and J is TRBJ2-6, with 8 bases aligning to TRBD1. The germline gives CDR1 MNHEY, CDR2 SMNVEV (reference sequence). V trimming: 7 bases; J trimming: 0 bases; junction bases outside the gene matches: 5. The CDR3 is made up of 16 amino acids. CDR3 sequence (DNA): TGTGCCAGCACCAGGGGGCCTGGCTCTGGGGCCAACGTCCTGACTTTC. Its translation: CASTRGPGSGANVLTF.